The 5 T cell receptor beta chains below come from one sample, sequenced in a study of T cells after yellow fever vaccination. TCRdb fed the 5' RACE reads into MiXCR, producing one record per CDR3 protein. This table has 300,000 or so distinct CDR3 sequences, around 8.1% appearing once. Sample: PBMCs, taken about 41 days after the first yellow fever vaccination. These receptors were obtained from a man younger than 35 who received the YFV17D yellow fever vaccine.

The V call is TRBV6-1, the J call TRBJ2-1, with 11 bases matching TRBD2. Germline loops: CDR1 MNHNS, CDR2 SASEGT. The ends lost 6 bases at V and 16 bases at J; junction bases unmatched: 14. This CDR3 contains 14 residues. This chain's CDR3 is CASSTPSSGGPRFF. The CDR3 nucleotides read TGTGCCAGCAGCACCCCCTCTAGCGGGGGGCCGCGCTTCTTC.

This clonotype was seen once. The chain couples TRBV27 to TRBJ2-2; D perhaps matches TRBD2 (5 bases). Germline assignment: CDR1 MNHEY and CDR2 SMNVEV (reference sequence). V lost 6 bases and J 6 bases, leaving 17 bases between the germline ends. The CDR3 consists of 15 residues. DNA for the CDR3: TGTGCCAGCAGCCCCGGGGTAGTTTTCTCCGGGGAGCTGTTTTTT. This sequence encodes CASSPGVVFSGELFF.

The rearrangement uses TRBV18 and TRBJ2-3, with a tentative D call TRBD2 (7 bases). CDR3 length equals 16 residues. The V end lost 3 bases, the J end lost 6 bases, and 19 bases lay between the germline ends. Per the germline V gene, CDR1 is KGHSH and CDR2 is LQKENI. CDR3 region: CASSPVVTGGWDTQYF. The CDR3 coding sequence is TGTGCCAGCTCACCCGTTGTAACGGGGGGCTGGGATACGCAGTATTTT.

The V gene is TRBV2, the J gene TRBJ1-2, with a tentative D call TRBD1 (6 bases). Deletions cut 7 bases from V and 0 bases from J, with 15 bases between. Germline-derived CDR1 and CDR2 are SNHLY and FYNNEI. The CDR3 spans 15 residues. The CDR3 loop reads CASKILQGANYGYTF. As DNA, the CDR3 is TGTGCCAGCAAGATACTACAGGGAGCTAACTATGGCTACACCTTC.

This clonotype showed up just once. The chain combines TRBV7-9 with TRBJ2-7; no clear D. V was pared by 4 bases and J by 3 bases, with 10 bases between. The germline V gene has CDR1 SEHNR and CDR2 FQNEAQ (reference sequence). There are 13 residues in the CDR3. CDR3 in DNA: TGTGCCAGCAGCTCCGGATCCATCTACGAGCAGTACGTC. Amino acids: CASSSGSIYEQYV.